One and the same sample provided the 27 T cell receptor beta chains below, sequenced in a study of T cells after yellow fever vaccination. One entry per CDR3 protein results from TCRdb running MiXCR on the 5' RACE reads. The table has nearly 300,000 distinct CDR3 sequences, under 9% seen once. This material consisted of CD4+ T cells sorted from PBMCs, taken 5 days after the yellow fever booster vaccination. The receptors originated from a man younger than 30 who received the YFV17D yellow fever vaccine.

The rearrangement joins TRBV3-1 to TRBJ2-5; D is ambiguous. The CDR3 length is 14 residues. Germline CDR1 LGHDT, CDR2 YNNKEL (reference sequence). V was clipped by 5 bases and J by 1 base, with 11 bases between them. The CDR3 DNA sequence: TGTGCCAGCAGCGGACCGGGCTTCCAAGAGACCCAGTACTTC. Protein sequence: CASSGPGFQETQYF.

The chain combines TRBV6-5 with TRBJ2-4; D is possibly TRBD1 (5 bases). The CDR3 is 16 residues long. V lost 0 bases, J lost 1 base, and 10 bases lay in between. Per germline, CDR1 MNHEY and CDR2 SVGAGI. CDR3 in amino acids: CASSYSVGAAKNIQYF. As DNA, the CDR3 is TGTGCCAGCAGTTACTCTGTAGGGGCGGCCAAAAACATTCAGTACTTC.

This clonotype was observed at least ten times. The DNA of the CDR3 is TGTGCCAGCAGCCTTGCGGGCTCGAACCATGAGCAGTTCTTC. Its protein is CASSLAGSNHEQFF. The rearrangement joins TRBV27 to TRBJ2-1, with a tentative D call TRBD2 (5 bases). Between the trimmed V and J ends, which lost 6 bases and 8 bases, there was a span of 17 bases. This CDR3 is built from 14 residues. Per the germline V gene, CDR1 is MNHEY and CDR2 is SMNVEV (reference sequence).

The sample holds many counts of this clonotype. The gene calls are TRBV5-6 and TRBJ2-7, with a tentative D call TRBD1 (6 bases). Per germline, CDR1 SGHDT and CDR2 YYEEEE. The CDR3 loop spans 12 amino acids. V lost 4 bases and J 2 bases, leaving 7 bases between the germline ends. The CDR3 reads CASSRDTYEQYV. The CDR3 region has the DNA TGTGCCAGCAGCCGGGACACCTACGAGCAGTACGTC.

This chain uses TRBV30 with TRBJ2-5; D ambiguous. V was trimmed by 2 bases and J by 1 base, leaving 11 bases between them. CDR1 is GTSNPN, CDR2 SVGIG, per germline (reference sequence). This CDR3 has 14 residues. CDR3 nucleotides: TGTGCCTGGAGTTTTGCCAGTGGCCAAGAGACCCAGTACTTC. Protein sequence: CAWSFASGQETQYF.

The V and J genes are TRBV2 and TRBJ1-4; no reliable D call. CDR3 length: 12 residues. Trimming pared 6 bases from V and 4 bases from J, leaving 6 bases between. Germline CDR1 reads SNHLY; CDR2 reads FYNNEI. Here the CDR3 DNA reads TGTGCCAGCAGGGGTGATAATGAAAAACTGTTTTTT. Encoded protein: CASRGDNEKLFF.

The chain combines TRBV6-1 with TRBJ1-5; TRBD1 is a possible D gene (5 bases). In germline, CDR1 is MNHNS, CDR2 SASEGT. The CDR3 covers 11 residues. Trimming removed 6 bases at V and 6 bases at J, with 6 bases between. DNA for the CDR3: TGTGCCAGCAGCGGGGGTCAGCCCCAGCATTTT. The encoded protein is CASSGGQPQHF.

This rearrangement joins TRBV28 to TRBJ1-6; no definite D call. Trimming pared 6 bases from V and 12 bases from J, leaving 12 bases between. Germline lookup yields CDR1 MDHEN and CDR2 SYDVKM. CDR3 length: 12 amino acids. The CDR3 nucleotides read TGTGCCAGCAGCTCCAATGATAGACCCCTCCACTTT. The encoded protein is CASSSNDRPLHF.

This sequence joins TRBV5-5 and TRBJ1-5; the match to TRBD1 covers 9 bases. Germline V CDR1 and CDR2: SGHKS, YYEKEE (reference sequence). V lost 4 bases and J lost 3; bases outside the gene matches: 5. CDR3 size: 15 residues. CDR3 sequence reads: CASSPGQGDNQPQHF. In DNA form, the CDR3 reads TGTGCCAGCAGCCCGGGACAGGGAGACAATCAGCCCCAGCATTTT.

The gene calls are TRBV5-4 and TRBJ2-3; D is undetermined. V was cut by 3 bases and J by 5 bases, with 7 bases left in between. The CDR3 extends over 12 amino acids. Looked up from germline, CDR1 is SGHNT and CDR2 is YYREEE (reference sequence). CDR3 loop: CASSYLVDTQYF. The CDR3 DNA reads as TGTGCCAGCAGCTACTTGGTAGATACGCAGTATTTT.

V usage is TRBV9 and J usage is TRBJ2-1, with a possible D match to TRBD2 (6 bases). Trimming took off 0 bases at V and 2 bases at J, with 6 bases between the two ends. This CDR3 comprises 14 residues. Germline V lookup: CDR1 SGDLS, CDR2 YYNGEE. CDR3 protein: CASSVGLAYNEQFF. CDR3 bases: TGTGCCAGCAGCGTAGGACTAGCCTACAATGAGCAGTTCTTC.

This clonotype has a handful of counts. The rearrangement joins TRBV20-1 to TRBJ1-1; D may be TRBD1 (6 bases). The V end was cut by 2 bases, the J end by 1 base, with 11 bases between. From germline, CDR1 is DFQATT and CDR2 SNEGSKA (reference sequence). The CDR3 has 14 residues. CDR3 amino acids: CSARSMDRNTEAFF. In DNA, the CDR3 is TGCAGTGCTAGATCCATGGACAGGAACACTGAAGCTTTCTTT.

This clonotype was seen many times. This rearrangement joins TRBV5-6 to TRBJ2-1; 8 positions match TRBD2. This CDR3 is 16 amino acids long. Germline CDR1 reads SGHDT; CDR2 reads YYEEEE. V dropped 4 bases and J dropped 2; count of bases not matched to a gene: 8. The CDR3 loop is CASSPKTSVPYNEQFF. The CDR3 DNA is TGTGCCAGCAGCCCGAAGACTAGCGTACCCTACAATGAGCAGTTCTTC.

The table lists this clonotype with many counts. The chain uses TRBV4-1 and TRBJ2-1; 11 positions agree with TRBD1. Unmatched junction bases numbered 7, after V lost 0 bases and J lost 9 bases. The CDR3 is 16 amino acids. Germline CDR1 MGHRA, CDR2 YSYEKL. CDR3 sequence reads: CASSQDRVGTGGEQFF. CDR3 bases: TGCGCCAGCAGCCAAGATAGGGTTGGGACAGGGGGTGAGCAGTTCTTC.

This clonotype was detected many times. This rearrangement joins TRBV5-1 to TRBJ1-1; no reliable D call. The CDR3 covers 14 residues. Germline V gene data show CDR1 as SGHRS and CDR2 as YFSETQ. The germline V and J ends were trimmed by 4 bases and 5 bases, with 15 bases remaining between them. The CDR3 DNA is TGCGCCAGCAGCGAAACTCGAGGGAGGACTGAAGCTTTCTTT. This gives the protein CASSETRGRTEAFF. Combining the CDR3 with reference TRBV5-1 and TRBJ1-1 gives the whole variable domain KAGVTQTPRYLIKTRGQQVTLSCSPISGHRSVSWYQQTPGQGLQFLFEYFSETQRNKGNFPGRFSGRQFSNSRSEMNVSTLELGDSALYLCASSETRGRTEAFFGQGTRLTVV.

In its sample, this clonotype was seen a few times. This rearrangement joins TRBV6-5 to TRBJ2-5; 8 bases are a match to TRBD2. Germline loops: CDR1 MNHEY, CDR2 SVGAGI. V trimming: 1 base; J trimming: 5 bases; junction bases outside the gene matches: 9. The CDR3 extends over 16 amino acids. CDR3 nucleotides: TGTGCCAGCAGTTACTGGCGGGGGGATGATGGGGAGACCCAGTACTTC. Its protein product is CASSYWRGDDGETQYF.

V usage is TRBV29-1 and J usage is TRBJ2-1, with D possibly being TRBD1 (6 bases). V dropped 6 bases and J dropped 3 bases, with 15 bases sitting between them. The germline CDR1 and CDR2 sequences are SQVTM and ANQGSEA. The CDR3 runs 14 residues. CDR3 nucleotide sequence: TGCAGCGTCTTCGTCAGGGGTAGCTACAATGAGCAGTTCTTC. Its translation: CSVFVRGSYNEQFF.

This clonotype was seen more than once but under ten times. In nucleotides, the CDR3 is TGCGCCAGCAGCCCGGGCAGGGCAGAGACCCAGTACTTC. Protein: CASSPGRAETQYF. The chain carries TRBV5-1 and TRBJ2-5; TRBD1 might be the D (5 bases). The CDR3 is 13 residues long. Trimming took off 4 bases at V and 4 bases at J, with 11 bases between the two ends. Germline-derived CDR1 and CDR2 are SGHRS and YFSETQ.

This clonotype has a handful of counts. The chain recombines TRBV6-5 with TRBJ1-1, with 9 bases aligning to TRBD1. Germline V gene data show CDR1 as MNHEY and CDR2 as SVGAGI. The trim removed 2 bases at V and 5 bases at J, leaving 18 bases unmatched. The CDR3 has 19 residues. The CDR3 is CASSYGAQGATGWRTEAFF. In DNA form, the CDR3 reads TGTGCCAGCAGTTACGGAGCACAGGGGGCGACGGGGTGGCGAACTGAAGCTTTCTTT.

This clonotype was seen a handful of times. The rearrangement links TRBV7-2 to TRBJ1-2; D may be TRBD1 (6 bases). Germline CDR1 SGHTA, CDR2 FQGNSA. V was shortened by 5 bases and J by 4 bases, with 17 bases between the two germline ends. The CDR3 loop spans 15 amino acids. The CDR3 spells CASSASPGQIYGYTF. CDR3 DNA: TGTGCCAGCAGCGCATCTCCGGGACAAATCTATGGCTACACCTTC.

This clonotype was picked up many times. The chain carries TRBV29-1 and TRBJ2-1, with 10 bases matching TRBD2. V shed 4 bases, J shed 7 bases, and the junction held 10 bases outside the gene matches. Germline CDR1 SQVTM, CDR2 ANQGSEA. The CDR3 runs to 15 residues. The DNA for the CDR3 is TGCAGCGTTGGGGTACAAGCGGGGGGGCAGAATGAGCAGTTCTTC. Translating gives CSVGVQAGGQNEQFF.

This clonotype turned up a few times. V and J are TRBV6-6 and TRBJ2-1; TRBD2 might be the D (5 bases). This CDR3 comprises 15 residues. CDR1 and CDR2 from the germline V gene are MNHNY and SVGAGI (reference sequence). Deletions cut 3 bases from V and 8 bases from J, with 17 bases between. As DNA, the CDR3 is TGTGCCAGCAGTTATCGGTCGACTAAGATCGATGAGCAGTTCTTC. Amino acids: CASSYRSTKIDEQFF.

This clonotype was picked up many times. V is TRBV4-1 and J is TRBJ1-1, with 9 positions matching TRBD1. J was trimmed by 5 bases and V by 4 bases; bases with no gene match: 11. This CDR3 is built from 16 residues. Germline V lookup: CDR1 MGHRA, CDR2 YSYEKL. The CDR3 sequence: CASSPDPGTGRTEAFF. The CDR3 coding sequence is TGCGCCAGCAGCCCCGACCCTGGGACAGGGAGAACTGAAGCTTTCTTT.

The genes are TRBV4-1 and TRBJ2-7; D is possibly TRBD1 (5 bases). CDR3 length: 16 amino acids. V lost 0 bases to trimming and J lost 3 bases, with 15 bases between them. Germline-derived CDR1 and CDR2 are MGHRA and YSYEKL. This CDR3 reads CASSQDPAGSNYEQYF. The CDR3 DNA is TGCGCCAGCAGCCAAGACCCGGCAGGGTCGAACTACGAGCAGTACTTC.

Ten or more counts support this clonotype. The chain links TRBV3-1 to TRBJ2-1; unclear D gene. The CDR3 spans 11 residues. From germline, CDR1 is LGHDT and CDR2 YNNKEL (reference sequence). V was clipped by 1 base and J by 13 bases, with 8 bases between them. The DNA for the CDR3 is TGTGCCAGCAGCCAAGTGTCATATCAGTTCTTC. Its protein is CASSQVSYQFF.

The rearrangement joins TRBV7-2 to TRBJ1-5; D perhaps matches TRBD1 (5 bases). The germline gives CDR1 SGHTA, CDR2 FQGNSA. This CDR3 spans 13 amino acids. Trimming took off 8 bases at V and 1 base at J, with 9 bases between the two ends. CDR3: CASGRASNQPQHF. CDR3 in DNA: TGTGCCAGCGGCAGGGCCAGCAATCAGCCCCAGCATTTT.

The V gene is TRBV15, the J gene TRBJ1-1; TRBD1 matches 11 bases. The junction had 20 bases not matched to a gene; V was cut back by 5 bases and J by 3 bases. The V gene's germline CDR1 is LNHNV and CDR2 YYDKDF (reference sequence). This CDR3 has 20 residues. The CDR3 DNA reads TGTGCCACCAGCCCACGGGGGGAACGGACAGGGGGCCTACCGGACACTGAAGCTTTCTTT. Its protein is CATSPRGERTGGLPDTEAFF.